Listed here are 31 T cell receptor beta chains from one sample, sequenced in a study of blood T cell repertoires in COVID-19. TCRdb keeps only in-frame clones here, not all; method: immunoSEQ multiplex PCR. The sample holds about 250,000 clones, approximately 89% seen once. The sample comprised peripheral blood. Every receptor here comes from a woman in her 30s with COVID-19, enrolled during active disease.

The chain employs TRBV5-1 and TRBJ1-1, with 10 bases aligning to TRBD1. Germline values: CDR1 SGHRS, CDR2 YFSETQ. Germline trimming cut 0 bases from V and 2 bases from J; bases unmatched to any gene: 4. This CDR3 region has 16 residues. The CDR3 DNA sequence: TGCGCCAGCAGCTTGGGGACAGGGGGAATCAACACTGAAGCTTTCTTT. The encoded protein is CASSLGTGGINTEAFF. Looking up the rest from reference TRBV5-1 and TRBJ1-1 gives the full variable domain: KAGVTQTPRYLIKTRGQQVTLSCSPISGHRSVSWYQQTPGQGLQFLFEYFSETQRNKGNFPGRFSGRQFSNSRSEMNVSTLELGDSALYLCASSLGTGGINTEAFFGQGTRLTVV.

This chain links TRBV7-9 with TRBJ1-3, with D unresolved. The V gene lost 5 bases and the J gene lost 0 bases, with 11 bases spanning the gap. The length of the CDR3 is 15 residues. Germline V CDR1 and CDR2: SEHNR, FQNEAQ (reference sequence). This CDR3 reads CASSPEASSGNTIYF. The DNA of the CDR3 is TGTGCCAGCAGCCCCGAGGCCAGCTCTGGAAACACCATATATTTT.

The chain couples TRBV10-3 to TRBJ2-7, with TRBD1 matching over 7 bases. This CDR3 contains 15 residues. V dropped 3 bases and J dropped 1; count of bases not matched to a gene: 6. Germline V lookup: CDR1 ENHRY, CDR2 SYGVKD. As DNA, the CDR3 is TGTGCCATCAGTGATGGGACAGCCTTGTCCTACGAGCAGTACGTC. Residues: CAISDGTALSYEQYV.

V usage is TRBV19 and J usage is TRBJ2-5; 9 bases line up with TRBD1. V lost 3 bases and J lost 3; bases outside the gene matches: 14. This CDR3 region has 18 residues. Germline V lookup: CDR1 LNHDA, CDR2 SQIVND (reference sequence). CDR3 loop: CASSIQPGGQGAEETQYF. Written as DNA, the CDR3 is TGTGCCAGTAGTATCCAACCAGGGGGACAGGGCGCGGAAGAGACCCAGTACTTC. Using reference TRBV19 and TRBJ2-5 for the parts outside the CDR3, the full variable domain is DGGITQSPKYLFRKEGQNVTLSCEQNLNHDAMYWYRQDPGQGLRLIYYSQIVNDFQKGDIAEGYSVSREKKESFPLTVTSAQKNPTAFYLCASSIQPGGQGAEETQYFGPGTRLLVL.

This rearrangement joins TRBV6-1 to TRBJ2-7; 7 nucleotides agree with TRBD2. The CDR3 sequence is 12 residues long. The ends lost 1 base at V and 7 bases at J; junction bases unmatched: 1. The germline V gene has CDR1 MNHNS and CDR2 SASEGT. The CDR3 region is CASSEVAGEQYV. CDR3 bases: TGTGCCAGCAGTGAAGTAGCGGGTGAGCAGTACGTC.

This chain joins TRBV10-3 and TRBJ2-5; D possibly corresponds to TRBD1 (6 bases). CDR3 length equals 14 residues. V shed 3 bases and J shed 5 bases, with 13 bases lying between them. The germline V gene has CDR1 ENHRY and CDR2 SYGVKD. CDR3 nucleotides: TGTGCCATCAGTGACAGCTCCCAGGGGGAGACCCAGTACTTC. It encodes CAISDSSQGETQYF.

This clone was counted a single time. This chain connects TRBV6-5 to TRBJ1-2; 8 bases fit TRBD1. Losses at the gene ends were 8 bases for V and 7 bases for J; bases not matched to a gene: 9. The CDR3 covers 13 residues. Looked up from germline, CDR1 is MNHEY and CDR2 is SVGAGI. CDR3 amino acids: CASGRDRTFGYTF. The CDR3 region has the DNA TGTGCCAGCGGCCGGGACAGGACCTTTGGCTACACCTTC.

The chain couples TRBV27 to TRBJ2-2, with D perhaps TRBD2 (6 bases). Germline V lookup: CDR1 MNHEY, CDR2 SMNVEV (reference sequence). The CDR3 has 13 residues. With 8 bases removed from V and 4 bases from J, the gap between germline ends came to 11 bases. CDR3 nucleotides: TGTGCCAGCGGCCCCGGGGGCACCGGGGAGCTGTTTTTT. Translation: CASGPGGTGELFF.

The chain is built from TRBV6-1 and TRBJ2-1; 7 nucleotides align to TRBD1. Trimming removed 5 bases from V and 2 bases from J; junction bases left unmatched: 6. The CDR3 extends over 15 amino acids. Per germline, CDR1 MNHNS and CDR2 SASEGT. The CDR3 coding sequence is TGTGCCAGCAGTCCCGGACAGGAGACCTACAATGAGCAGTTCTTC. It codes for CASSPGQETYNEQFF.

This chain connects TRBV30 to TRBJ2-3; D uncertain. This CDR3 region has 14 residues. Germline V gene data show CDR1 as GTSNPN and CDR2 as SVGIG (reference sequence). Trimming stripped 1 base from V and 5 bases from J, with 13 bases between. CDR3: CAWSASTLGDTQYF. The CDR3 region has the DNA TGTGCCTGGAGTGCCTCGACTCTAGGAGATACGCAGTATTTT. Supplemented by reference TRBV30 and TRBJ2-3, the full variable domain reads SQTIHQWPATLVQPVGSPLSLECTVEGTSNPNLYWYRQAAGRGLQLLFYSVGIGQISSEVPQNLSASRPQDRQFILSSKKLLLSDSGFYLCAWSASTLGDTQYFGPGTRLTVL.

The rearrangement uses TRBV11-3 and TRBJ2-3, with 7 nucleotides matching TRBD1. The ends lost 5 bases at V and 6 bases at J; junction bases unmatched: 8. Germline CDR1 is SGHNT and CDR2 is YENEEA. The CDR3 contains 14 residues. The CDR3 nucleotides are TGTGCCAGCAGCGATTTTACAGGGGCCGATACGCAGTATTTT. Its protein product is CASSDFTGADTQYF. Together with reference TRBV11-3 and TRBJ2-3, the CDR3 gives the full variable domain: EAGVVQSPRYKIIEKKQPVAFWCNPISGHNTLYWYLQNLGQGPELLIRYENEEAVDDSQLPKDRFSAERLKGVDSTLKIQPAELGDSAVYLCASSDFTGADTQYFGPGTRLTVL.

The chain is built from TRBV7-2 and TRBJ2-7, with D possibly matching TRBD2 (7 bases). The CDR3 is 15 amino acids. Germline-derived CDR1 and CDR2 are SGHTA and FQGNSA. V was pared by 5 bases and J by 0 bases, with 14 bases between. This chain's CDR3 is CASSQWGGSSYEQYF. The CDR3 DNA follows: TGTGCCAGCAGCCAATGGGGGGGCAGCTCCTACGAGCAGTACTTC. The variable domain in full, completed from reference TRBV7-2 and TRBJ2-7, reads GAGVSQSPSNKVTEKGKDVELRCDPISGHTALYWYRQSLGQGLEFLIYFQGNSAPDKSGLPSDRFSAERTGGSVSTLTIQRTQQEDSAVYLCASSQWGGSSYEQYFGPGTRLTVT.

The gene calls are TRBV28 and TRBJ2-5; 14 bases match TRBD2. The V segment lost 6 bases and the J segment 4 bases; nucleotides outside the gene matches: 4. Germline V gene sequence: CDR1 MDHEN, CDR2 SYDVKM. This CDR3 contains 15 residues. CDR3 amino acids: CASSRLAGGGETQYF. The CDR3 DNA reads as TGTGCCAGCAGCCGACTAGCGGGGGGGGGAGAGACCCAGTACTTC. Complete variable domain (other parts from reference TRBV28 and TRBJ2-5): DVKVTQSSRYLVKRTGEKVFLECVQDMDHENMFWYRQDPGLGLRLIYFSYDVKMKEKGDIPEGYSVSREKKERFSLILESASTNQTSMYLCASSRLAGGGETQYFGPGTRLLVL.

As DNA, the CDR3 is TGTGCCACCAGTGATGAGACAGGGGGCTACTATGGCTACACCTTC. This encodes CATSDETGGYYGYTF. The chain is built from TRBV24-1 and TRBJ1-2; 10 nucleotides line up with TRBD1. Unmatched junction bases numbered 3, after V lost 3 bases and J lost 3 bases. The CDR3 is 15 residues long. Germline CDR1 reads KGHDR; CDR2 reads SFDVKD.

The V and J genes are TRBV10-2 and TRBJ2-7, with D tentatively TRBD1 (6 bases). V was shortened by 4 bases and J by 0 bases, with 13 bases between the two germline ends. The CDR3 loop spans 15 amino acids. From germline, CDR1 is WSHSY and CDR2 SAAADI. CDR3 region: CASSAWGPSSYEQYV. The CDR3 DNA reads TGCGCCAGCAGTGCTTGGGGGCCTTCCTCCTACGAGCAGTACGTC.

The genes are TRBV4-3 and TRBJ1-2; 8 bases are shared with TRBD1. This CDR3 spans 15 amino acids. Germline V gene sequence: CDR1 LGHNA, CDR2 YSLEER. The ends lost 0 bases at V and 8 bases at J; junction bases unmatched: 8. CDR3 protein: CASSQDQDRVSGYTF. The CDR3, as DNA: TGCGCCAGCAGCCAAGATCAGGACAGGGTAAGCGGCTACACCTTC.

The chain employs TRBV6-5 and TRBJ1-5; no clear D. Germline V gives CDR1 MNHEY, CDR2 SVGAGI. V lost 2 bases, J lost 0 bases, and 8 bases lay in between. The CDR3 has 15 residues. The CDR3 region is CASSYGPISNQPQHF. The CDR3 DNA reads as TGTGCCAGCAGTTACGGGCCGATTAGCAATCAGCCCCAGCATTTT.

The V and J genes are TRBV28 and TRBJ2-1, with TRBD2 matching over 10 bases. Germline loops: CDR1 MDHEN, CDR2 SYDVKM. With 10 bases clipped from V and 3 bases from J, the junction kept 6 bases outside the gene matches. The CDR3 extends over 14 amino acids. The CDR3 DNA follows: TGTGCCACAGGTAGCGGGAGGATCTACAATGAGCAGTTCTTC. It encodes CATGSGRIYNEQFF.

V gene TRBV5-4 combines with J gene TRBJ1-2, with D possibly matching TRBD1 (6 bases). The V gene lost 3 bases and the J gene lost 8 bases, with 23 bases spanning the gap. The germline CDR1 and CDR2 sequences are SGHNT and YYREEE (reference sequence). The CDR3 covers 16 residues. The CDR3 nucleotides read TGTGCCAGCAGCTCCCAAACGCAGGGGCGGGTAGGAGGCTACACCTTC. The encoded protein is CASSSQTQGRVGGYTF.

This chain joins TRBV29-1 and TRBJ2-2; 10 bases align to TRBD1. This CDR3 is built from 13 residues. Looked up from germline, CDR1 is SQVTM and CDR2 is ANQGSEA. The V gene end was trimmed by 6 bases and the J gene end by 7 bases; junction bases not matched to a gene: 5. This chain's CDR3 is CSVRTGGNGELFF. The CDR3 DNA reads TGCAGCGTAAGGACAGGGGGGAACGGGGAGCTGTTTTTT.

This chain joins TRBV29-1 and TRBJ1-1; tentative D call: TRBD1 (6 bases). The V end was cut by 6 bases, the J end by 3 bases, with 20 bases between. This CDR3 has 15 residues. CDR1 and CDR2 (germline): SQVTM, ANQGSEA. CDR3 region: CSVISGVRPHTEAFF. The CDR3 coding sequence is TGCAGCGTGATTTCAGGGGTAAGGCCCCACACTGAAGCTTTCTTT.

The chain carries TRBV29-1 and TRBJ1-1, with 7 bases aligning to TRBD1. Germline V gives CDR1 SQVTM, CDR2 ANQGSEA. V dropped 4 bases and J dropped 4; count of bases not matched to a gene: 9. The CDR3 totals 14 residues. The CDR3 nucleotides are TGCAGCGTTGGGCCACCAGGGGGAGTCACTGAAGCTTTCTTT. Protein: CSVGPPGGVTEAFF.

The chain carries TRBV11-2 and TRBJ1-5; D may be TRBD1 (6 bases). The CDR3 contains 14 residues. Per germline, CDR1 SGHAT and CDR2 FQNNGV. With 5 bases removed from V and 3 bases from J, the gap between germline ends came to 11 bases. The CDR3 spells CASSQDSFNQPQHF. The CDR3, as DNA: TGTGCCAGCAGCCAGGACAGTTTCAATCAGCCCCAGCATTTT.

The chain couples TRBV6-2 or TRBV6-3 to TRBJ1-3; 7 nucleotides agree with TRBD1. This CDR3 spans 17 amino acids. Germline V gives CDR1 MNHEY, CDR2 SVGEGT. Unmatched junction bases numbered 9, after V lost 2 bases and J lost 2 bases. CDR3 amino acids: CASSYPTWTGAGNTIYF. DNA for the CDR3: TGTGCCAGCAGTTACCCGACCTGGACAGGAGCTGGAAACACCATATATTTT.

The chain recombines TRBV30 with TRBJ2-1; 7 bases line up with TRBD2. Germline assignment: CDR1 GTSNPN and CDR2 SVGIG (reference sequence). V trimming: 4 bases; J trimming: 5 bases; junction bases outside the gene matches: 11. CDR3 size: 15 residues. Written as DNA, the CDR3 is TGTGCCTGGACCCCCTCGGCGGGAGCAAACAATGAGCAGTTCTTC. Amino acid sequence: CAWTPSAGANNEQFF.

This chain joins TRBV27 and TRBJ2-3, with TRBD2 as a possible D gene (6 bases). CDR1 is MNHEY, CDR2 SMNVEV, per germline (reference sequence). V was cut by 4 bases and J by 0 bases, with 14 bases left in between. The CDR3 consists of 16 residues. CDR3 amino acids: CASSSGTLLSTDTQYF. CDR3 sequence (DNA): TGTGCCAGCAGTTCCGGGACTCTGCTTAGCACAGATACGCAGTATTTT.

The gene calls are TRBV7-6 and TRBJ2-3; D not certain. The germline V gene has CDR1 SGHVS and CDR2 FNYEAQ. The CDR3 consists of 15 residues. The V end was cut by 3 bases, the J end by 3 bases, with 13 bases between. The CDR3 sequence: CASSLGLGRTDTQYF. CDR3 coding DNA: TGTGCCAGCAGCTTGGGCCTTGGTCGGACAGATACGCAGTATTTT.

The J gene is TRBJ1-2, the V gene TRBV11-2; tentative D call: TRBD1 (5 bases). V was shortened by 1 base and J by 4 bases, with 16 bases between the two germline ends. This CDR3 comprises 16 residues. The germline gives CDR1 SGHAT, CDR2 FQNNGV. In DNA form, the CDR3 reads TGTGCCAGCAGCTTAGGCCCGGCGAAGGGGCTCTATGGCTACACCTTC. Translated, it gives CASSLGPAKGLYGYTF.

This clone was counted a few times. The chain uses TRBV5-1 and TRBJ2-1, with D perhaps matching TRBD2 (6 bases). Germline V gene data show CDR1 as SGHRS and CDR2 as YFSETQ. The CDR3 covers 15 residues. Trimming removed 5 bases from V and 5 bases from J, with 17 bases in between. The CDR3 DNA follows: TGCGCCAGCAGACAGAGGTCCGGGAGCGACAATGAGCAGTTCTTC. This codes for CASRQRSGSDNEQFF.

This CDR3 reads CASSTPSGGRETQYF. The CDR3 DNA reads as TGTGCCAGCAGTACCCCTAGCGGGGGCCGGGAGACCCAGTACTTC. The chain joins TRBV27 to TRBJ2-5, with 10 nucleotides matching TRBD2. This CDR3 comprises 15 residues. With 5 bases clipped from V and 5 bases from J, the junction kept 8 bases outside the gene matches. Germline CDR1 reads MNHEY; CDR2 reads SMNVEV (reference sequence).

This clone appeared a single time. This chain connects TRBV6-6 to TRBJ1-2, with 8 bases fitting TRBD1. CDR1 is MNHNY and CDR2 is SVGAGI in the germline V gene (reference sequence). With 5 bases clipped from V and 8 bases from J, the junction kept 16 bases outside the gene matches. This CDR3 spans 16 amino acids. The CDR3 reads CASSLPGQGLSGGYTF. CDR3 coding DNA: TGTGCCAGCAGTCTCCCCGGACAGGGCCTATCCGGCGGCTACACCTTC.